The next 4 T cell receptor beta chains were all read from a single sample in a study of response to subunit inactivated influenza vaccine (dated by TCRdb to 2016 to 2018). Library preparation employed RT-PCR. Sequencing instrument: Illumina HiSeq 2500. The public sequencing data were trimmed at Q25 with fastp and processed into clonotypes with MiXCR by TCRdb, which kept only in-frame beta chains. Every distinct CDR3 protein forms one entry, paired with its most common genes and DNA. The sample records roughly 630,000 distinct CDR3 sequences, approximately 14% of which are singletons. 7.5% to 8% of the sample goes to the ten largest clones. Material: PBMCs from blood, obtained less than 15 days before vaccination. The receptors shown here come from a man in his forties or fifties who received an inactivated influenza vaccine. Donor details come from another sample of the same person, matched by shared clones.

V is TRBV4-1 and J is TRBJ2-3; 10 nucleotides line up with TRBD2. Trimming took 1 base from V and 0 from J; bases not matched to a gene: 1. Looked up from germline, CDR1 is MGHRA and CDR2 is YSYEKL. This CDR3 comprises 16 residues. In DNA form, the CDR3 reads TGCGCCAGCAGCCAAGCTAGCGGGGGTAGCACAGATACGCAGTATTTT. As protein: CASSQASGGSTDTQYF.

This clonotype was observed a handful of times. V gene TRBV24-1 combines with J gene TRBJ2-3, with D possibly being TRBD2 (6 bases). This CDR3 is 12 amino acids long. V lost 10 bases and J 3 bases, leaving 10 bases between the germline ends. Germline CDR1 and CDR2: KGHDR and SFDVKD. The CDR3 spells CATSLATDTQYF. DNA for the CDR3: TGTGCCACGTCACTAGCTACAGATACGCAGTATTTT.

Only a few counts were recorded for this clonotype. V gene TRBV10-3 combines with J gene TRBJ1-2; 7 nucleotides match TRBD1. Germline V gene sequence: CDR1 ENHRY, CDR2 SYGVKD. This CDR3 is 14 amino acids long. Losses at the gene ends were 3 bases for V and 8 bases for J; bases not matched to a gene: 9. CDR3 in amino acids: CAISEGTAPRGYTF. Written as DNA, the CDR3 is TGTGCCATCAGTGAAGGGACAGCGCCAAGGGGCTACACCTTC.

In regard to this clonotype: This may be a read error: a much more frequent sequence differs by one nucleotide. V is TRBV4-2 and J is TRBJ2-2, with TRBD1 matching 8 bases. The CDR3 spans 15 residues. The germline V gene encodes CDR1 LGHNA and CDR2 YNFKEQ. CDR3 in amino acids: CASCRTGSNTGEPFF. CDR3 DNA sequence: TGTGCCAGCTGTCGGACAGGGTCCAACACCGGGGAGCCGTTTTTT.